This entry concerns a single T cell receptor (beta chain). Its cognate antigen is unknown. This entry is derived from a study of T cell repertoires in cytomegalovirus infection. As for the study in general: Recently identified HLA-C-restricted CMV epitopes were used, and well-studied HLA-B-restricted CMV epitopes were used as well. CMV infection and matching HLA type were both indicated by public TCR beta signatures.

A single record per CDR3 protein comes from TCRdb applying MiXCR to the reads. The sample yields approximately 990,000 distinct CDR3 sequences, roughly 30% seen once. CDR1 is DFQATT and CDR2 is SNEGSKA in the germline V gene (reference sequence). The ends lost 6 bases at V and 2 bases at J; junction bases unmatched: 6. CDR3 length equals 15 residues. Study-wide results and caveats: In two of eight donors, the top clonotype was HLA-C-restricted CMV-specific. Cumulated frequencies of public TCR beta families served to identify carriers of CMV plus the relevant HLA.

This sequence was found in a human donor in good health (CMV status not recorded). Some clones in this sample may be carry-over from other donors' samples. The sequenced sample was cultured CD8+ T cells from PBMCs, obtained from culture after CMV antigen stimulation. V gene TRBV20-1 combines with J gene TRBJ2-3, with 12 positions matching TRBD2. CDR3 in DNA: TGCAGTGCGCAGACTAGCGGGGGACCCACAGATACGCAGTATTTT. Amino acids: CSAQTSGGPTDTQYF.